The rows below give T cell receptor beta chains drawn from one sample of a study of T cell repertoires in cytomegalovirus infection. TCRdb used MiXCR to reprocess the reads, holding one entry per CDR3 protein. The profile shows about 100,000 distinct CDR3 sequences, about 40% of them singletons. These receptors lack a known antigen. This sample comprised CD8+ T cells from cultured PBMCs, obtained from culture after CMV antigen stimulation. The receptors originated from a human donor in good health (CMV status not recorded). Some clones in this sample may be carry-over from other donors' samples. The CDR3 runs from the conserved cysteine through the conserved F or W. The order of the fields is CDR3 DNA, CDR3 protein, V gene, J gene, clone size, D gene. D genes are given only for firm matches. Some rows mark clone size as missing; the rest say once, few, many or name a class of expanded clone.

TGTGCCAGCAGCTTAGAGGGGTGGCTGCACTTC	CASSLEGWLHF	TRBV7-8	TRBJ2-5	-	-
TGTGCCATCAGTGAGTCAGGGTCAGATACGCAGTATTTT	CAISESGSDTQYF	TRBV10-3	TRBJ2-3	-	-
TGTGCCAGCAGAACGGATGAAGCTTTCTTT	CASRTDEAFF	TRBV7-9	TRBJ1-1	-	-
TGCAGCGTTGGGGTGTCCGCATCCGAGCAGTACTTC	CSVGVSASEQYF	TRBV29-1	TRBJ2-7	many	-
TGTGCCAGCAGCCCCGCGCAGATAAATAGCAATCAGCCCCAGCATTTT	CASSPAQINSNQPQHF	TRBV28	TRBJ1-5	-	-
TGTGCCAGCAGTAGGGACAGGGGAAACGAGCAGTACTTC	CASSRDRGNEQYF	TRBV28	TRBJ2-7	-	TRBD1
TGTGCCAGTAGTACCCTGTCTCAGTTCCTCCCCGGCACCGGGGAGCTGTTTTTT	CASSTLSQFLPGTGELFF	TRBV19	TRBJ2-2	-	-
TGTGCCAGCAGCTTAGGGGATCAGCCCCAGCATTTT	CASSLGDQPQHF	TRBV7-9	TRBJ1-5	many	-
TGTGCCAGTTGGCAGGGGAATGGCTACACCTTC	CASWQGNGYTF	TRBV25-1	TRBJ1-2	-	-
TGTGCCAGCAGCTTGGTTCGTGGACAGACCTACAATGAGCAGTTCTTC	CASSLVRGQTYNEQFF	TRBV5-8	TRBJ2-1	-	-
TGTGCCAGCAGTTTAGTCGAACAGGGGGCGTACGAGCAGTACTTC	CASSLVEQGAYEQYF	TRBV2	TRBJ2-7	-	TRBD1
TGTGCCAGCAGCCCGGGGTCAGATACGCAGTATTTT	CASSPGSDTQYF	TRBV5-6	TRBJ2-3	-	-
TGCGCCAGCAGCCAAGAGGCCCTGGCGGGGGTCGGGTTTTACAATGAGCAGTTCTTC	CASSQEALAGVGFYNEQFF	TRBV4-1	TRBJ2-1	-	TRBD2
TGTGCCAGCAGCTTTGGACAGGGGGCTTTGTACGAGCAGTACTTC	CASSFGQGALYEQYF	TRBV7-4	TRBJ2-7	-	TRBD1
TGTGCCAGCAGTCCCCATAGCGGGGACTTAACCAATGAGCAGTTCTTC	CASSPHSGDLTNEQFF	TRBV27	TRBJ2-1	-	TRBD2
TGCGCCAGCAGCCAAAGTACTCCGGTGGATGAAAAACTGTTTTTT	CASSQSTPVDEKLFF	TRBV4-1	TRBJ1-4	-	-
TGTGCCAGCAGGCCCGGGACAGGGTTCGGGGAGCTGTTTTTT	CASRPGTGFGELFF	TRBV5-4	TRBJ2-2	-	TRBD1
TGTGCTAGCAGCTTTTCGACAGGGTATGAGCAGTTCTTC	CASSFSTGYEQFF	TRBV7-3	TRBJ2-1	-	TRBD1
TGTGCCAGCAGCTTCCGGGAAAGGCAGAGGTATGGCTACACCTTC	CASSFRERQRYGYTF	TRBV5-6	TRBJ1-2	-	-
TGCGCCAGCAGCCCGGCGGTGAGTTTGAGGACTGAAGCTTTCTTT	CASSPAVSLRTEAFF	TRBV5-1	TRBJ1-1	-	-
TGTGCCAGCAGTTACTCGACTAGCGGGGGGCACGAGACCCAGTACTTC	CASSYSTSGGHETQYF	TRBV6-8	TRBJ2-5	-	TRBD2
TGTGCCAGCAGTTTGGGGTCCCCGAGGAATGAGCAGTTCTTC	CASSLGSPRNEQFF	TRBV12-3/TRBV12-4	TRBJ2-1	few	-